The entry below gives a single T cell receptor (beta chain) sequence along with its context. Its antigen is still unknown. This sample is drawn from a study of monozygotic twins with inflammatory bowel disease. Study outcomes and limitations: T cell subtypes were not distinguishable in this analysis. Since immunosuppressive treatments differed, patient repertoires may have gained added variability.

Per germline, CDR1 ENHRY and CDR2 SYGVKD. CDR3 length equals 15 residues. The team made cDNA by running eight separate reactions for each sample. TCRalpha along with TCRbeta cDNA was subjected to two nested PCRs lasting 16 and 9 cycles. TCRdb re-analyzed the 5' RACE reads; it lists each CDR3 protein once, without DNA. The sample table includes some 450,000 distinct CDR3 sequences. This clonotype was sampled from a human donor with ulcerative colitis or Crohn's disease, or a healthy co-twin of an affected twin (not recorded which). The chain uses TRBV10-3 and TRBJ2-1; TCRdb designates TRBD1, a call that cannot be tested without DNA. The sequenced sample consisted of blood. This chain's CDR3 is CAIAGTGENWNEQFF.